Listed below are T cell receptor beta chains from one sample, sequenced in a study of blood T cell repertoires in COVID-19. The table came from immunoSEQ multiplex PCR; TCRdb's copy has only in-frame clones and leaves some out. The data contain 120,000 or so clones, around 87% of them seen just once; the ten biggest clones take up approximately 4%. The material sequenced was peripheral blood. The source of these receptors is a woman aged 60-75 years with acute or convalescent COVID-19. Each CDR3 is given with its conserved first and last residue. Fields, in order: D gene, V gene, clone size, J gene, CDR3 DNA, CDR3 protein. A D gene is named only where the DNA matches it firmly. Size values are once, few and many counts, or a class for expanded clones, and some rows have none.

D gene: NA
V gene: TRBV7-9
clone size: NA
J gene: TRBJ2-5
CDR3 DNA: TGTGCCAGCAGCTTAGGCGCGGATCAAGAGACCCAGTACTTC
CDR3 protein: CASSLGADQETQYF

D gene: TRBD2
V gene: TRBV27
clone size: NA
J gene: TRBJ2-1
CDR3 DNA: TGTGCCAGCCCCAAGACTAGCGGGAGCCCATTCAATGAGCAGTTCTTC
CDR3 protein: CASPKTSGSPFNEQFF

D gene: NA
V gene: TRBV20-1
clone size: NA
J gene: TRBJ1-1
CDR3 DNA: TGCAGTGCTAGTAGAGGCACTGAAGCTTTCTTT
CDR3 protein: CSASRGTEAFF

D gene: TRBD2
V gene: TRBV27
clone size: NA
J gene: TRBJ2-3
CDR3 DNA: TGTGCCAGCAGTACGGGACTAGCGGGAGAAGATACGCAGTATTTT
CDR3 protein: CASSTGLAGEDTQYF

D gene: NA
V gene: TRBV5-4
clone size: NA
J gene: TRBJ1-5
CDR3 DNA: TGTGCCACCCGGACAGCAAATCAGCCCCAGCATTTT
CDR3 protein: CATRTANQPQHF

D gene: NA
V gene: TRBV15
clone size: few
J gene: TRBJ2-7
CDR3 DNA: TGTGCCACCAGCAGATCAGGACAGATCTACGAGCAGTACTTC
CDR3 protein: CATSRSGQIYEQYF

D gene: NA
V gene: TRBV15
clone size: NA
J gene: TRBJ1-1
CDR3 DNA: TGTGCCACCAGCAGAGATCGGGTGGGTGAAGCTTTCTTT
CDR3 protein: CATSRDRVGEAFF

D gene: TRBD2
V gene: TRBV11-2
clone size: once
J gene: TRBJ2-1
CDR3 DNA: TGTGCCAGCAGCTTAGTCGGGAGGGCGGGTGAGCAGTTCTTC
CDR3 protein: CASSLVGRAGEQFF

D gene: NA
V gene: TRBV30
clone size: NA
J gene: TRBJ1-2
CDR3 DNA: TGTGCCTGGAGGACAGTTACCTATGGCTACACCTTC
CDR3 protein: CAWRTVTYGYTF

D gene: NA
V gene: TRBV12-3/TRBV12-4
clone size: NA
J gene: TRBJ2-1
CDR3 DNA: TGTGCCAGCAGTTTAGTCATTGACAATGAGCAGTTCTTC
CDR3 protein: CASSLVIDNEQFF

D gene: TRBD1
V gene: TRBV12-3/TRBV12-4
clone size: NA
J gene: TRBJ2-3
CDR3 DNA: TGTGCCAGCAGTCCCCGGGACAGAGATACGCAGTATTTT
CDR3 protein: CASSPRDRDTQYF

D gene: NA
V gene: TRBV27
clone size: once
J gene: TRBJ2-1
CDR3 DNA: TGTGCCAGCAGTTTGGAGGGGCTTGAGCAGTTCTTC
CDR3 protein: CASSLEGLEQFF

D gene: NA
V gene: TRBV19
clone size: NA
J gene: TRBJ1-4
CDR3 DNA: TGTGCCAGCGGAGAGTATGCAACTAATGAAAAACTGTTTTTT
CDR3 protein: CASGEYATNEKLFF

D gene: NA
V gene: TRBV7-9
clone size: NA
J gene: TRBJ2-1
CDR3 DNA: TGTGCCAGCAGCCCGCCCCCCCGGGGTCGCTCCTACAATGAGCAGTTCTTC
CDR3 protein: CASSPPPRGRSYNEQFF

D gene: NA
V gene: TRBV6-2/TRBV6-3
clone size: NA
J gene: TRBJ2-1
CDR3 DNA: TGTGCCAGCAGTAGCGACCCATACAATGAGCAGTTCTTC
CDR3 protein: CASSSDPYNEQFF

D gene: TRBD2
V gene: TRBV13
clone size: NA
J gene: TRBJ2-7
CDR3 DNA: TGTGCCAGCAGCTCCTTTAGCGGGATCGGGTCCTACGAGCAGTACTTC
CDR3 protein: CASSSFSGIGSYEQYF

D gene: TRBD1
V gene: TRBV9
clone size: NA
J gene: TRBJ1-1
CDR3 DNA: TGTGCCAGCAGCCCCCGGACAGGGGGTTTTGAAGCTTTCTTT
CDR3 protein: CASSPRTGGFEAFF

D gene: TRBD2
V gene: TRBV2
clone size: once
J gene: TRBJ2-1
CDR3 DNA: TGTGCCGGGCAGGGACTAGTCTCCTACAATGAGCAGTTCTTC
CDR3 protein: CAGQGLVSYNEQFF

D gene: NA
V gene: TRBV2
clone size: NA
J gene: TRBJ1-6
CDR3 DNA: TGTGCCAGCAGTGCGGCAGGGAAGGAGTCACCCCTCCACTTT
CDR3 protein: CASSAAGKESPLHF

D gene: NA
V gene: TRBV30
clone size: NA
J gene: TRBJ1-6
CDR3 DNA: TGTGCCTGGAGTCTATTGAATTCACCCCTCCACTTT
CDR3 protein: CAWSLLNSPLHF

D gene: NA
V gene: TRBV28
clone size: NA
J gene: TRBJ1-2
CDR3 DNA: TGTGCCAGCACGGGGGGCCTTGTCTATGGCTACACCTTC
CDR3 protein: CASTGGLVYGYTF

D gene: TRBD1
V gene: TRBV24-1
clone size: NA
J gene: TRBJ1-1
CDR3 DNA: TGTGCCACCAGTCCCTCCGGGACAGCGAACACTGAAGCTTTCTTT
CDR3 protein: CATSPSGTANTEAFF

D gene: NA
V gene: TRBV27
clone size: once
J gene: TRBJ2-7
CDR3 DNA: TGTGCCAGCAGTTTAAGGCAGACGGGCTCCTACGAGCAGTACTTC
CDR3 protein: CASSLRQTGSYEQYF

D gene: NA
V gene: TRBV6-5
clone size: few
J gene: TRBJ1-2
CDR3 DNA: TGTGCCAGCAAAAACACCGGGGGGTATGGCTACACCTTC
CDR3 protein: CASKNTGGYGYTF

D gene: TRBD1
V gene: TRBV19
clone size: NA
J gene: TRBJ1-2
CDR3 DNA: TGTGCCAGTAGAATTACAGGGGGGATCTATGGCTACACCTTC
CDR3 protein: CASRITGGIYGYTF

D gene: NA
V gene: TRBV6-5
clone size: NA
J gene: TRBJ1-1
CDR3 DNA: TGTGCCAGCAGTACCGTTAGGGAGGCTGAAGCTTTCTTT
CDR3 protein: CASSTVREAEAFF

D gene: NA
V gene: TRBV5-6
clone size: NA
J gene: TRBJ1-6
CDR3 DNA: TGTGCCAGCAGCTTGTCCACGAGCTCCTATAATTCACCCCTCCACTTT
CDR3 protein: CASSLSTSSYNSPLHF

D gene: TRBD1
V gene: TRBV6-5
clone size: NA
J gene: TRBJ2-2
CDR3 DNA: TGTGCGAGCGCTTCTGGGACAGGGTTCGGGGAGCTGTTTTTT
CDR3 protein: CASASGTGFGELFF

D gene: NA
V gene: TRBV10-3
clone size: NA
J gene: TRBJ1-6
CDR3 DNA: TGTGCCATCAGGGGAGCTTCCTCACCCCTCCACTTT
CDR3 protein: CAIRGASSPLHF

D gene: NA
V gene: TRBV7-6
clone size: NA
J gene: TRBJ1-2
CDR3 DNA: TGTGCCAGCAGCTTAGGGGCAGGCAACTATGGCTACACCTTC
CDR3 protein: CASSLGAGNYGYTF

D gene: TRBD1
V gene: TRBV11-2
clone size: NA
J gene: TRBJ2-1
CDR3 DNA: TGTGCCAGCAGCTTGGACAGGGAGGCTTACAATGAGCAGTTCTTC
CDR3 protein: CASSLDREAYNEQFF

D gene: TRBD2
V gene: TRBV3-1/TRBV3-2
clone size: NA
J gene: TRBJ2-1
CDR3 DNA: TGTGCCAGCAGCCACAGGACTAGCGGGAACTTCAATGAGCAGTTCTTC
CDR3 protein: CASSHRTSGNFNEQFF

D gene: NA
V gene: TRBV3-1/TRBV3-2
clone size: NA
J gene: TRBJ2-7
CDR3 DNA: TGTGCCAGCAGCCAAGATAGACACTCCTACGAGCAGTACTTC
CDR3 protein: CASSQDRHSYEQYF

D gene: NA
V gene: TRBV6-5
clone size: NA
J gene: TRBJ1-2
CDR3 DNA: TGTGCCAGCAGTTATTTAACCGGGACAACCTATGGCTACACCTTC
CDR3 protein: CASSYLTGTTYGYTF

D gene: NA
V gene: TRBV4-1
clone size: once
J gene: TRBJ1-2
CDR3 DNA: TGCGCCAGCAGCCAAGATGGGGCAGGGGACTATGGCTACACCTTC
CDR3 protein: CASSQDGAGDYGYTF

D gene: NA
V gene: TRBV7-3
clone size: NA
J gene: TRBJ2-2
CDR3 DNA: TGTGCCAGCAGCTCCGGGGTAGACACCGGGGAGCTGTTTTTT
CDR3 protein: CASSSGVDTGELFF

D gene: NA
V gene: TRBV28
clone size: NA
J gene: TRBJ1-2
CDR3 DNA: TGTGCCAGCAACGCGGGGGAGTGGGGCTATGGCTACACCTTC
CDR3 protein: CASNAGEWGYGYTF

D gene: TRBD1
V gene: TRBV24-1
clone size: once
J gene: TRBJ1-1
CDR3 DNA: TGTGCCACCAGTGATTTTAGCGAGACAGGGAAAACTGAAGCTTTCTTT
CDR3 protein: CATSDFSETGKTEAFF

D gene: NA
V gene: TRBV20-1
clone size: NA
J gene: TRBJ2-1
CDR3 DNA: TGCAGTGCTAGTCGAGGCTTCTGGGGGGATGAGCAGTTCTTC
CDR3 protein: CSASRGFWGDEQFF

D gene: NA
V gene: TRBV18
clone size: NA
J gene: TRBJ1-2
CDR3 DNA: TGTGCCAGCTCACACGGGACAAGGAAGAAGGATGGCTACACCTTC
CDR3 protein: CASSHGTRKKDGYTF

D gene: NA
V gene: TRBV3-1/TRBV3-2
clone size: NA
J gene: TRBJ1-1
CDR3 DNA: TGTGCCAGCAGCCAAGTCAGGGGGAACACTGAAGCTTTCTTT
CDR3 protein: CASSQVRGNTEAFF

D gene: NA
V gene: TRBV10-3
clone size: NA
J gene: TRBJ1-6
CDR3 DNA: TGTGCCACAGCAGACAGCATCTATAATTCACCCCTCCACTTT
CDR3 protein: CATADSIYNSPLHF

D gene: TRBD1
V gene: TRBV6-1
clone size: NA
J gene: TRBJ1-2
CDR3 DNA: TGTGCCAGCAGTGAAATGATACGGACAGGGGGCGTCAATGGCTACACCTTC
CDR3 protein: CASSEMIRTGGVNGYTF

D gene: NA
V gene: TRBV7-2
clone size: NA
J gene: TRBJ1-4
CDR3 DNA: TGTGCCAGCAGCTTTGGAGGTTGGGAAAAACTGTTTTTT
CDR3 protein: CASSFGGWEKLFF